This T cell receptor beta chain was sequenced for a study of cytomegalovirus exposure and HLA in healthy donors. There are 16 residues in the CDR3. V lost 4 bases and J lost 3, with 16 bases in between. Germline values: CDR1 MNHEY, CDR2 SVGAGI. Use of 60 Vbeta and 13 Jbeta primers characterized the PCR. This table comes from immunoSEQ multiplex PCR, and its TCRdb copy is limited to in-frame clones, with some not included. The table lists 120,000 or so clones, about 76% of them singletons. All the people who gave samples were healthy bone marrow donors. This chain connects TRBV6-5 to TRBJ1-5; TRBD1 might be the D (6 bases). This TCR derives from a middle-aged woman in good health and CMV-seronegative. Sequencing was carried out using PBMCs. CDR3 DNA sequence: TGTGCCAGCAGTTTACAGGGTAGGTTGGACAATCAGCCCCAGCATTTT. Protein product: CASSLQGRLDNQPQHF.